This TCR beta chain emerged from a study of T cells after posttransplantation cyclophosphamide. Findings and caveats of the study: Recipient CMV seropositivity and CMV reactivation strongly tracked TRB clonality. Donor-recipient repertoire similarity was low at 1-2 months, rising over year one. Tissue-infiltrating T cells from skin or gut overlapped little with blood T cells.

Concerning this clone itself: The antigen remains undetermined.

This CDR3 is 16 amino acids long. Germline-derived CDR1 and CDR2 are MGHDK and SYGVNS. Losses at the gene ends were 5 bases for V and 2 bases for J; bases not matched to a gene: 8. Libraries were prepared by immunoSEQ multiplex PCR; TCRdb keeps only in-frame clonotypes and omits some of them. Here the sample spans approximately 15,000 clones, 80% to 90% being singletons. Sampled 1 year posttransplant, controls received myeloablative marrow transplants, methotrexate and a calcineurin inhibitor. The clonotype originates from a male patient between 25 and 39 years old who received an allogeneic stem cell transplant from an unrelated donor, was CMV-positive, and had acute and chronic GVHD. The graft donor may account for some of the T cells. J is TRBJ2-1 and V is TRBV25-1; 8 nucleotides align to TRBD2. This material consisted of PBMCs, taken 410 to 450 days after allogeneic stem cell transplant with calcineurin inhibitor and methotrexate. The CDR3 here is CASSPPLAGPYNEQFF. The CDR3, as DNA: TGTGCCAGCAGTCCGCCCCTAGCGGGCCCCTACAATGAGCAGTTCTTC.